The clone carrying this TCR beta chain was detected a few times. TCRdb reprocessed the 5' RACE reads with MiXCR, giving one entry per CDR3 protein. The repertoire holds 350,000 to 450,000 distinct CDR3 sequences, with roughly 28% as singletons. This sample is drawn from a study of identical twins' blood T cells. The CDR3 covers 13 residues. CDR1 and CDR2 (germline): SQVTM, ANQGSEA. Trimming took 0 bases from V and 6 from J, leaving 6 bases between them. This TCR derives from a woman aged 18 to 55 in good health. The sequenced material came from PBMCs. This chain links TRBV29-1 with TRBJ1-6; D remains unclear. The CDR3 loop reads CSVEETPNSPLHF. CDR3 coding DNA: TGCAGCGTTGAAGAGACTCCTAATTCACCCCTCCACTTT.